The source of this TCR beta chain is a study of brain metastases from non-small cell lung cancer (dated by TCRdb to between 2017 and 2020). About the investigation overall: The study profiled the immune microenvironment of paired resected primary tumors and brain metastases taken from patients with non-small-cell lung cancer.

Library creation used the immunoSEQ multiplex PCR assay. Alongside a 770-gene immune expression panel, the team sequenced the T-cell receptor beta chain repertoire. TCRdb took this table from immuneACCESS and kept in-frame rearrangements with V and J called. Such tables lack part of the clones; where checked against another copy, unresolved V genes explain under half of the gap, and the rest is unexplained. The sample includes 3,500 to 5,000 clones, with 80% to 90% observed a single time. 4.5% to 7.5% of the sample is held by the ten biggest clonotypes. On this clone itself: This receptor's antigen is unknown. One junction end disagrees with the germline gene, perhaps due to a read error.

The cohort was made up of 39 patients with surgically resected non-small-cell lung cancer, each of whom had both a primary tumor specimen and a brain metastasis specimen. Looking up the germline V gene yields CDR1 KGHSH and CDR2 LQKENI. Taken from cysteine to phenylalanine, the CDR3 has 13 residues. The CDR3 DNA has 39 bases and is translated from base 1. The sequence joins TRBV18 to TRBJ2-1; a weak D assignment points to TRBD1 (6 bases agree). This TCR came from a donor at least 40 years old with non-small cell lung cancer. The sequenced sample consisted of tumor-adjacent normal tissue. CDR3 sequence: CASSLGQYNKQFF. The DNA reads TGTGCCAGCTCACTTGGACAGTACAATAAGCAGTTCTTC.